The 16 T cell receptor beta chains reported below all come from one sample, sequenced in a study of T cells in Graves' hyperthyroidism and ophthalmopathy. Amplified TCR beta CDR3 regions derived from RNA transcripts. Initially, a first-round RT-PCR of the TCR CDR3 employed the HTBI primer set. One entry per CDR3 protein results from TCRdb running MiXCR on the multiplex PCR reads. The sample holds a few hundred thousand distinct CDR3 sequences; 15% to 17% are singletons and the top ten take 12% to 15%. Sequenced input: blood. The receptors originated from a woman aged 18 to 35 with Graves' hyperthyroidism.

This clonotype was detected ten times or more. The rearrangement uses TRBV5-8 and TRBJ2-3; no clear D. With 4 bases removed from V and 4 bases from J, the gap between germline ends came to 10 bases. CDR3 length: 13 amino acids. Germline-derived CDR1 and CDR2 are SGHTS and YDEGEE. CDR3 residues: CASSQGQADTQYF. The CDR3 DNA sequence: TGTGCCAGCAGCCAAGGGCAGGCAGATACGCAGTATTTT.

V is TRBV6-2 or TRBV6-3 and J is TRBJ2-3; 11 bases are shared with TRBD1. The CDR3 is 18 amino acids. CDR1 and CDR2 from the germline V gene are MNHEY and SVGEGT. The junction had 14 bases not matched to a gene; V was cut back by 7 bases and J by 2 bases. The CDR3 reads CASTDFPGTGGFTDTQYF. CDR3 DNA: TGTGCCAGCACCGACTTCCCCGGGACAGGGGGATTCACAGATACGCAGTATTTT.

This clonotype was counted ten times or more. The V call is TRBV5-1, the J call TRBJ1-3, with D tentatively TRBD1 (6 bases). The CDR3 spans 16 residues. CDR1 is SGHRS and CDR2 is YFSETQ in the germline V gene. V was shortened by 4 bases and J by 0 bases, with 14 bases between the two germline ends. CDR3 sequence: CASSEGHPISGNTIYF. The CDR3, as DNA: TGCGCCAGCAGCGAGGGACACCCTATCTCTGGAAACACCATATATTTT.

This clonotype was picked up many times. CDR3 residues: CASSEAPLLGGNEQFF. The CDR3 DNA follows: TGTGCCAGCAGTGAAGCGCCGCTTCTTGGGGGGAATGAGCAGTTCTTC. The rearrangement joins TRBV2 to TRBJ2-1; D possibly corresponds to TRBD2 (6 bases). Germline lookup yields CDR1 SNHLY and CDR2 FYNNEI. The V end lost 0 bases, the J end lost 7 bases, and 16 bases lay between the germline ends. CDR3 length: 16 residues.

CDR3 nucleotide sequence: TGTGCCAGCAGTGGGGACGGCCTAACCAAAAACATTCAGTACTTC. Translated, it gives CASSGDGLTKNIQYF. The rearrangement uses TRBV2 and TRBJ2-4; D is perhaps TRBD1 or TRBD2 (5 bases each). The germline gives CDR1 SNHLY, CDR2 FYNNEI. This CDR3 comprises 15 residues. Deletions cut 4 bases from V and 2 bases from J, with 12 bases between.

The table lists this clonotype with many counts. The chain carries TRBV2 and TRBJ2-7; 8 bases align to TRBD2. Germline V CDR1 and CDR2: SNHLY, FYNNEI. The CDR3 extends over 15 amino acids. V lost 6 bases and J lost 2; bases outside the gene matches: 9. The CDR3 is CASRDLAGSPYEQYF. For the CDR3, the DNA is TGTGCCAGCAGGGACCTAGCGGGCTCTCCCTACGAGCAGTACTTC. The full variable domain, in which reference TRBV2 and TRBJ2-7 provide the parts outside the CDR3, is EPEVTQTPSHQVTQMGQEVILRCVPISNHLYFYWYRQILGQKVEFLVSFYNNEISEKSEIFDDQFSVERPDGSNFTLKIRSTKLEDSAMYFCASRDLAGSPYEQYFGPGTRLTVT.

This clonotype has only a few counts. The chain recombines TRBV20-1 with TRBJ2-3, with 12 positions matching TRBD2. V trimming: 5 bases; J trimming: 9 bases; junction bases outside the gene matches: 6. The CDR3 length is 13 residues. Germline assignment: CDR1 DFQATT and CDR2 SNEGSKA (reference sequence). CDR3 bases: TGCAGTGCTTCTAGCGGGAGGGCCAGGACGCAGTATTTT. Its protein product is CSASSGRARTQYF.

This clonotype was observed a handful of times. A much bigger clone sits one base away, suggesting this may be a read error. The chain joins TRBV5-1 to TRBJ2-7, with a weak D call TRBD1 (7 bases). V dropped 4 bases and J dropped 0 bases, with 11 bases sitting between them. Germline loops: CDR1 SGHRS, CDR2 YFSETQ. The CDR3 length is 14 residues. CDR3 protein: CASSRRDSSYEQYF. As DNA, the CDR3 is TGCGCCAGCAGCAGGAGGGACAGCTCCTACGAGCAGTACTTC.

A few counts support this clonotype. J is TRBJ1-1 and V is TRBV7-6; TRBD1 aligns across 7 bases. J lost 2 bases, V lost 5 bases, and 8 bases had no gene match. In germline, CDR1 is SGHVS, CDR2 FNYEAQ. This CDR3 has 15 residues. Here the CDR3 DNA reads TGTGCCAGCAGCCGGCCAAAGGGGGCCAACACTGAAGCTTTCTTT. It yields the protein CASSRPKGANTEAFF.

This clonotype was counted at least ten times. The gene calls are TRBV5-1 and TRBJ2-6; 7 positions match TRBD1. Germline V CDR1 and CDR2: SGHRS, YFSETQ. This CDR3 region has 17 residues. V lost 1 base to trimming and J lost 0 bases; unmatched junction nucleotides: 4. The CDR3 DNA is TGCGCCAGCAGCTTGAGGGGGCTTTTCTCTGGGGCCAACGTCCTGACTTTC. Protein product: CASSLRGLFSGANVLTF.

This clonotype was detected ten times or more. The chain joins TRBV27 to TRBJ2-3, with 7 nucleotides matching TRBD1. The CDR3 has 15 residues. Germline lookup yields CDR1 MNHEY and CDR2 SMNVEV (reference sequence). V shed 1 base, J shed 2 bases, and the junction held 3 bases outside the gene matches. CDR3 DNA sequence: TGTGCCAGCAGTTTATTGGGACAGACCACAGATACGCAGTATTTT. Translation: CASSLLGQTTDTQYF.

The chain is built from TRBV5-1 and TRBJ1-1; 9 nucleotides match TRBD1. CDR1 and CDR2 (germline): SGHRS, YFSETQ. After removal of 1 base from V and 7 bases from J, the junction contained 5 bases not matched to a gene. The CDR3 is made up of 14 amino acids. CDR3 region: CASSLTGGTDEAFF. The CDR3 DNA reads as TGCGCCAGCAGCTTGACAGGGGGCACTGATGAAGCTTTCTTT.

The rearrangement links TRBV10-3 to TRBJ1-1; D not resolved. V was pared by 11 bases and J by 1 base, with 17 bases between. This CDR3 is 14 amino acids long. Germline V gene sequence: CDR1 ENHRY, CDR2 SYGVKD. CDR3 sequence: CALRGDRPNTEAFF. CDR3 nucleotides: TGTGCCCTACGAGGCGATCGACCGAACACTGAAGCTTTCTTT.

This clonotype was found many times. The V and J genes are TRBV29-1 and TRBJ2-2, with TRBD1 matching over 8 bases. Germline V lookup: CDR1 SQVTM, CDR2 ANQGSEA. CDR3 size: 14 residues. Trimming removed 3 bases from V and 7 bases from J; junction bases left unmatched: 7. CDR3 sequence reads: CSVDRQGAGGELFF. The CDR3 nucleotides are TGCAGCGTTGATCGCCAGGGGGCCGGCGGGGAGCTGTTTTTT.

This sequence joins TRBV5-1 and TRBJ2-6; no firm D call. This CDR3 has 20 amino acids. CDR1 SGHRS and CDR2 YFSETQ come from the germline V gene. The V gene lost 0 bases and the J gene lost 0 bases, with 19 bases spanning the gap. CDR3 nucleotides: TGCGCCAGCAGCTTGGTTCGTTCAAAAGCGATAGGCTCTGGGGCCAACGTCCTGACTTTC. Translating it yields CASSLVRSKAIGSGANVLTF.

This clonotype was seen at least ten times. CDR3 sequence reads: CASSDPNEQYF. CDR3 DNA sequence: TGTGCCAGCAGTGACCCCAACGAGCAGTACTTC. The chain combines TRBV2 with TRBJ2-7; no clear D gene. Trimming shortened V by 3 bases and J by 5 bases, and 5 bases separated the two germline ends. The V gene's germline CDR1 is SNHLY and CDR2 FYNNEI. The CDR3 is 11 residues long.